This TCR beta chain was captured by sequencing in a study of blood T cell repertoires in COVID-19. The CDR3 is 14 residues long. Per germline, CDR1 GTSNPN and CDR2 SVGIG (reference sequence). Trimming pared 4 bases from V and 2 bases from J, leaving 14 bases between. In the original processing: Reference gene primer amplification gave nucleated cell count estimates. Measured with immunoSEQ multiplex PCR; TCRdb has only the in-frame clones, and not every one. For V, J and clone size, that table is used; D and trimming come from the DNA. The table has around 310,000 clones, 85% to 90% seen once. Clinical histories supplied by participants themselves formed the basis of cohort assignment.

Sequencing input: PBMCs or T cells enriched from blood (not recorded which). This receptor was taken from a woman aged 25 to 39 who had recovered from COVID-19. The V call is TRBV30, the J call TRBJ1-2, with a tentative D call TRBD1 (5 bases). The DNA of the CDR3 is TGTGCCTGGATGCGGGGCAGGAGAAACTATGGCTACACCTTC. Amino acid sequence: CAWMRGRRNYGYTF.